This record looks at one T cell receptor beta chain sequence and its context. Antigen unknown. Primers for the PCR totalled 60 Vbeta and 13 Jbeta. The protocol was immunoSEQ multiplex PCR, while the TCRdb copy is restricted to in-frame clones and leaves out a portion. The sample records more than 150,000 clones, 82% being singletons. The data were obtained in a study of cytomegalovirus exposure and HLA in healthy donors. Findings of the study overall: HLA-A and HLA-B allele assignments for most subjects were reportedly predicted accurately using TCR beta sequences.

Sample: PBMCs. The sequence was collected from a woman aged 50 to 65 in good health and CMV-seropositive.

CDR3 DNA sequence: TGCGCCAGCACCGAGGAAGGGAGGCCTAATGAAAAACTGTTTTTT. Encoded protein: CASTEEGRPNEKLFF. The gene calls are TRBV4-1 and TRBJ1-4, with D unclear. CDR3 length equals 15 residues. V lost 7 bases, J lost 3 bases, and 15 bases lay in between. Germline-derived CDR1 and CDR2 are MGHRA and YSYEKL.